The 22 T cell receptor beta chains listed next were all sequenced from one sample in a study of T cell responses to AZD1222 COVID-19 vaccine. Assay used: immunoSEQ multiplex PCR; TCRdb lists only in-frame clones, some missing. The sample lists about 140,000 clones, 92% occurring once. The source material was peripheral blood, sampled on day 0 of AZD1222 vaccination. Receptors were obtained from an adult in good health.

The CDR3 DNA reads as TGTGCCTGGAGTGGCAACGCAGGGCCTAATTCACCCCTCCACTTT. This sequence encodes CAWSGNAGPNSPLHF. J is TRBJ1-6 and V is TRBV30; D is perhaps TRBD1 (5 bases). The CDR3 runs 15 residues. Germline lookup yields CDR1 GTSNPN and CDR2 SVGIG (reference sequence). Between the trimmed V and J ends, which lost 1 base and 6 bases, there was a span of 13 bases.

V usage is TRBV3-1 (or the pseudogene TRBV3-2) and J usage is TRBJ2-2; TRBD1 matches 7 bases. The CDR3 spans 13 residues. Germline trimming cut 2 bases from V and 8 bases from J; bases unmatched to any gene: 2. Germline V gives CDR1 LGHDT, CDR2 YNNKEL (reference sequence). CDR3: CASSQLTGGELFF. CDR3 sequence (DNA): TGTGCCAGCAGCCAACTGACAGGGGGGGAGCTGTTTTTT.

The chain carries TRBV6-1 and TRBJ1-2; D not resolved. The V end was cut by 1 base, the J end by 5 bases, with 17 bases between. The CDR3 is 16 residues long. CDR1 is MNHNS and CDR2 is SASEGT in the germline V gene. CDR3 DNA: TGTGCCAGCAGTGAAGGGCCAGAGGGAATTTATTATGGCTACACCTTC. Its protein is CASSEGPEGIYYGYTF.

The chain recombines TRBV13 with TRBJ2-7; D remains unclear. V lost 2 bases and J lost 0, with 8 bases in between. This CDR3 has 14 residues. Germline CDR1 reads PRHDT; CDR2 reads FYEKMQ (reference sequence). The CDR3: CASSLRASSYEQYF. Here the CDR3 DNA reads TGTGCCAGCAGCTTACGGGCTAGCTCCTACGAGCAGTACTTC.

The rearrangement links TRBV16 to TRBJ1-2, with D possibly being TRBD1 (6 bases). V shed 1 base and J shed 3 bases, with 15 bases lying between them. CDR3 length: 16 residues. CDR1 is KGHSY, CDR2 FQNENV, per germline. The DNA for the CDR3 is TGTGCCAGCAGCCAATTGGCGGGCAGGGGCTACTATGGCTACACCTTC. This codes for CASSQLAGRGYYGYTF. The full variable domain, in which reference TRBV16 and TRBJ1-2 provide the parts outside the CDR3, is GEEVAQTPKHLVRGEGQKAKLYCAPIKGHSYVFWYQQVLKNEFKFLISFQNENVFDETGMPKERFSAKCLPNSPCSLEIQATKLEDSAVYFCASSQLAGRGYYGYTFGSGTRLTVV.

This chain connects TRBV19 to TRBJ2-3; 8 positions agree with TRBD2. The CDR3 contains 16 residues. With 1 base clipped from V and 2 bases from J, the junction kept 5 bases outside the gene matches. The germline V gene encodes CDR1 LNHDA and CDR2 SQIVND (reference sequence). CDR3 protein: CASSIGGGRTTDTQYF. The CDR3 nucleotides read TGTGCCAGTAGTATAGGTGGCGGGAGGACCACAGATACGCAGTATTTT.

The rearrangement joins TRBV5-1 to TRBJ2-2; D uncertain. CDR3 length: 11 residues. Germline V gene data show CDR1 as SGHRS and CDR2 as YFSETQ. V was pared by 2 bases and J by 5 bases, with 1 base between. The CDR3 sequence: CASSFTGELFF. Written as DNA, the CDR3 is TGCGCCAGCAGCTTTACCGGGGAGCTGTTTTTT.

The chain joins TRBV10-3 to TRBJ1-5, with TRBD1 matching over 8 bases. Trimming cost V 3 bases and J 4 bases; bases outside gene matches: 5. The CDR3 consists of 15 residues. The V gene's germline CDR1 is ENHRY and CDR2 SYGVKD. CDR3 sequence (DNA): TGTGCCATCAGTGATACGGGACAGGAAAATCAGCCCCAGCATTTT. Encoded protein: CAISDTGQENQPQHF.

The chain recombines TRBV19 with TRBJ2-7; D gene ambiguous. Germline V gene sequence: CDR1 LNHDA, CDR2 SQIVND (reference sequence). This CDR3 is 14 amino acids long. Trimming cost V 7 bases and J 2 bases, with 15 bases left between them. The CDR3 DNA follows: TGTGCCAGTATTGACACCCGGTTTCCCTACGAGCAGTACTTC. Translated: CASIDTRFPYEQYF. Full variable domain (remainder filled in from reference TRBV19 and TRBJ2-7): DGGITQSPKYLFRKEGQNVTLSCEQNLNHDAMYWYRQDPGQGLRLIYYSQIVNDFQKGDIAEGYSVSREKKESFPLTVTSAQKNPTAFYLCASIDTRFPYEQYFGPGTRLTVT.

About this clone: This sample includes further DNA sequences coding for the same CDR3. CDR3 nucleotides: TGCGCCAGCAGCCTAGCGGGAGGGTCCTCCTACGAGCAGTACTTC. Translated: CASSLAGGSSYEQYF. The chain combines TRBV5-1 with TRBJ2-7; 12 nucleotides agree with TRBD2. Germline values: CDR1 SGHRS, CDR2 YFSETQ. The ends lost 4 bases at V and 0 bases at J; junction bases unmatched: 2. There are 15 residues in the CDR3.

The chain links TRBV5-6 to TRBJ1-5; D gene uncertain. CDR1 and CDR2 (germline): SGHDT, YYEEEE. CDR3 size: 13 residues. The V and J ends lost 0 bases and 4 bases respectively, with 5 bases between them. The CDR3 loop is CASSLAENQPQHF. Here the CDR3 DNA reads TGTGCCAGCAGCTTGGCGGAGAATCAGCCCCAGCATTTT.

The chain combines TRBV5-5 with TRBJ1-2; D may be TRBD1 (5 bases). Germline V gene data show CDR1 as SGHKS and CDR2 as YYEKEE (reference sequence). V dropped 1 base and J dropped 8 bases, with 9 bases sitting between them. This CDR3 comprises 12 residues. The CDR3 protein is CASSLSGGGYTF. CDR3 in DNA: TGTGCCAGCAGCTTGTCCGGGGGAGGCTACACCTTC.

The CDR3 DNA sequence: TGTGCCAGCAGTAGACAGCTAGACAATGAAAAACTGTTTTTT. Protein product: CASSRQLDNEKLFF. The rearrangement joins TRBV5-4 to TRBJ1-4; a weak D match, TRBD1 (5 bases). V was shortened by 5 bases and J by 5 bases, with 13 bases between the two germline ends. CDR1 and CDR2 (germline): SGHNT, YYREEE (reference sequence). This CDR3 contains 14 residues.

The V and J genes are TRBV25-1 and TRBJ2-5; 9 nucleotides align to TRBD1. With 1 base clipped from V and 7 bases from J, the junction kept 10 bases outside the gene matches. The CDR3 is made up of 16 amino acids. Per germline, CDR1 MGHDK and CDR2 SYGVNS. The CDR3 nucleotides read TGTGCCAGCAGTGAATCCGGGACAGGGCCCACGGGGACCCAGTACTTC. Translated, it gives CASSESGTGPTGTQYF.

The chain links TRBV30 to TRBJ1-5; D remains unclear. V lost 2 bases and J 1 base, leaving 12 bases between the germline ends. CDR3 length equals 15 residues. Germline loops: CDR1 GTSNPN, CDR2 SVGIG (reference sequence). The CDR3 region is CAWSIGGGSNQPQHF. CDR3 sequence (DNA): TGTGCCTGGAGTATAGGCGGTGGAAGCAATCAGCCCCAGCATTTT.

This clone was picked up one time. The chain combines TRBV7-9 with TRBJ1-1; D not resolved. The CDR3 has 12 residues. With 4 bases removed from V and 11 bases from J, the gap between germline ends came to 14 bases. Germline V lookup: CDR1 SEHNR, CDR2 FQNEAQ (reference sequence). The CDR3 region is CASSSPGLGAFF. The DNA for the CDR3 is TGTGCCAGCAGCTCGCCCGGGCTGGGGGCTTTCTTT.

The table lists this clone with a few counts. V usage is TRBV5-4 and J usage is TRBJ1-2; tentatively, D is TRBD1 (6 bases). The germline V and J ends were trimmed by 4 bases and 1 base, with 11 bases remaining between them. Germline V gene lookup returns CDR1 SGHNT and CDR2 YYREEE (reference sequence). The CDR3 is 14 residues long. The CDR3 sequence is CASSPTGFNYGYTF. The CDR3 DNA reads TGTGCCAGCAGCCCCACAGGGTTTAACTATGGCTACACCTTC.

The chain carries TRBV12-3 or TRBV12-4 and TRBJ2-5; D is ambiguous. CDR3 length: 13 residues. V lost 2 bases to trimming and J lost 1 base, with 5 bases between them. The CDR3 nucleotides are TGTGCCAGCAGTTTAAATTTCCAAGAGACCCAGTACTTC. Protein product: CASSLNFQETQYF.

The chain combines TRBV28 with TRBJ2-7, with D unclear. The CDR3 runs to 11 residues. Trimming left V 5 bases short and J 2 bases short, with 4 bases between. The germline gives CDR1 MDHEN, CDR2 SYDVKM. CDR3 DNA sequence: TGTGCCAGCAGTCAACCCTACGAGCAGTACTTC. Its protein product is CASSQPYEQYF.

The chain employs TRBV7-9 and TRBJ2-3, with TRBD2 matching 11 bases. The trim removed 0 bases at V and 6 bases at J, leaving 5 bases unmatched. The length of the CDR3 is 16 residues. Germline V lookup: CDR1 SEHNR, CDR2 FQNEAQ (reference sequence). The CDR3 DNA reads as TGTGCCAGCAGCTTAGCACTAGCGGGAGCTTGGGATACGCAGTATTTT. Protein sequence: CASSLALAGAWDTQYF.

The genes are TRBV7-2 and TRBJ2-5; D might be TRBD1 (5 bases). The germline V gene encodes CDR1 SGHTA and CDR2 FQGNSA. The CDR3 loop spans 13 amino acids. Deletions cut 1 base from V and 4 bases from J, with 7 bases between. CDR3 bases: TGTGCCAGCAGCTTAGTCAGGGCAGAGACCCAGTACTTC. Encoded protein: CASSLVRAETQYF.

CDR3: CASSRPYREKGNTIYF. As DNA, the CDR3 is TGTGCCAGCTCACGACCCTACAGGGAAAAGGGAAACACCATATATTTT. V usage is TRBV18 and J usage is TRBJ1-3; a possible D gene is TRBD1 (6 bases). Germline V gene sequence: CDR1 KGHSH, CDR2 LQKENI. There are 16 residues in the CDR3. Deletions cut 4 bases from V and 4 bases from J, with 17 bases between.